A selection of T cell receptor beta chains follows, all from one sample in a study of blood T cell repertoires in COVID-19. TCRdb keeps only in-frame clones here, not all; method: immunoSEQ multiplex PCR. The sample consists of 150,000 to 200,000 clones, 80% to 90% of them appearing once. Source material: peripheral blood. These receptors originate from a man aged 50-59 years with active or convalescent COVID-19. Both conserved end residues are part of each CDR3. A D gene is named only where the DNA matches it firmly. Clone size is given for some rows only: seen once, a few or many times, or a class if the clone is expanded.

clone size	V gene	D gene	J gene	CDR3 protein	CDR3 DNA
few	TRBV7-2	TRBD1	TRBJ1-4	CASSTPRDRNEKLFF	TGTGCCAGCAGCACCCCCCGGGACAGGAATGAAAAACTGTTTTTT
NA	TRBV4-2	NA	TRBJ2-5	CASSPSVQETQYF	TGTGCCAGCAGCCCCTCCGTCCAAGAGACCCAGTACTTC
NA	TRBV21-1	NA	TRBJ1-3	CASSNRTVGNTIYF	TGTGCCAGCAGCAATCGGACAGTGGGAAACACCATATATTTT
NA	TRBV14	TRBD1	TRBJ2-2	CASSPGQGSTGELFF	TGTGCCAGCAGCCCGGGACAGGGGTCTACCGGGGAGCTGTTTTTT
NA	TRBV13	NA	TRBJ2-3	CASTIHSTDTQYF	TGTGCCAGCACTATTCATAGCACAGATACGCAGTATTTT
NA	TRBV5-5	TRBD1	TRBJ2-5	CASSLVGTGEETQYF	TGTGCCAGCAGCTTGGTGGGGACAGGGGAAGAGACCCAGTACTTC
NA	TRBV24-1	TRBD1	TRBJ2-1	CATARDRGSNEQFF	TGTGCCACCGCCCGGGACAGGGGAAGTAATGAGCAGTTCTTC
NA	TRBV29-1	NA	TRBJ1-2	CSVERQTLNYGYTF	TGCAGCGTTGAGAGACAGACACTTAACTATGGCTACACCTTC
NA	TRBV5-1	TRBD1	TRBJ2-3	CASSIGQGKNTDTQYF	TGCGCCAGCAGCATCGGACAGGGAAAAAACACAGATACGCAGTATTTT
NA	TRBV3-1/TRBV3-2	NA	TRBJ2-7	CASSPYPTGSYEQYF	TGTGCCAGCAGCCCTTATCCTACAGGAAGCTACGAGCAGTACTTC
NA	TRBV7-2	NA	TRBJ2-2	CASSLSGNTGELFF	TGTGCCAGCAGCCTTTCCGGGAACACCGGGGAGCTGTTTTTT
NA	TRBV28	NA	TRBJ1-1	CASSPADRNTEAFF	TGTGCCAGCAGCCCCGCCGACAGGAACACTGAAGCTTTCTTT
NA	TRBV24-1	TRBD1	TRBJ1-1	CATSDTRTGGTEAFF	TGTGCCACCAGTGATACCCGGACAGGGGGAACTGAAGCTTTCTTT
NA	TRBV6-6	TRBD2	TRBJ2-7	CASSRAGTSGRRPYEQYF	TGTGCCAGCAGTCGCGCCGGGACTAGCGGGAGGAGGCCCTACGAGCAGTACTTC
once	TRBV12-3/TRBV12-4	NA	TRBJ1-2	CASSTTPNYGYTF	TGTGCCAGCAGTACGACACCTAACTATGGCTACACCTTC
NA	TRBV10-1	NA	TRBJ2-7	CASSEQTSYEQYF	TGCGCCAGCAGTGAGCAGACTAGCTACGAGCAGTACTTC
NA	TRBV5-1	TRBD1	TRBJ2-7	CASSESGTGGEQYF	TGCGCCAGCAGCGAATCCGGGACAGGGGGCGAGCAGTACTTC
NA	TRBV4-1	NA	TRBJ1-5	CASSQDFGNQPQHF	TGCGCCAGCAGCCAAGATTTCGGCAATCAGCCCCAGCATTTT
NA	TRBV7-2	TRBD1	TRBJ1-1	CASSPRTGEAFF	TGTGCCAGCAGCCCTAGGACAGGGGAAGCTTTCTTT
NA	TRBV4-3	NA	TRBJ1-4	CASSQVRGGWEKLFF	TGCGCCAGCAGCCAAGTTCGGGGGGGGTGGGAAAAACTGTTTTTT
once	TRBV7-2	NA	TRBJ2-7	CASSLDGGYTYEQYF	TGTGCCAGCAGCTTAGATGGGGGCTATACCTACGAGCAGTACTTC
NA	TRBV7-3	NA	TRBJ2-3	CASSPALLANTQYF	TGTGCCAGCAGCCCGGCCCTGTTAGCAAATACGCAGTATTTT
NA	TRBV6-1	NA	TRBJ1-3	CASSEVFHTIYF	TGTGCCAGCAGTGAAGTCTTCCACACCATATATTTT
NA	TRBV14	TRBD1	TRBJ1-6	CASSQGQLYNSPLHF	TGTGCCAGCAGCCAGGGACAGTTATATAATTCACCCCTCCACTTT
NA	TRBV4-3	TRBD1	TRBJ1-4	CASSPDRGRSNEKLFF	TGCGCCAGCAGCCCGGACAGGGGGCGATCTAATGAAAAACTGTTTTTT
NA	TRBV7-9	TRBD1	TRBJ1-1	CASSWGTGGNTEAFF	TGTGCCAGCAGCTGGGGGACAGGAGGGAACACTGAAGCTTTCTTT